The rows below give T cell receptor beta chains drawn from one sample of a study of chemoradiotherapy in HPV16-positive cancers. The repertoire was sequenced with immunoSEQ multiplex PCR; TCRdb's copy has only in-frame clones and lacks some. In the table there are around 13,000 clones, 50% to 75% of which are singletons. Sample acquisition took place from a patient who underwent chemoradiotherapy. These receptors originate from a human donor with HPV-associated anogenital cancer. CDR3s include the opening cysteine and the closing phenylalanine or tryptophan. D genes are given only for firm matches. Clone size is not always given. Where it is, it says once, few, many or a class for expanded clones.

>TRBJ1-3|.|TRBV6-6|.
TGTGCCAGCCGAACAGAAAACACCATATATTTT
CASRTENTIYF
>TRBJ1-1|.|TRBV30|.
TGTGCCTGGAACCAGGGGAGGACTGAAGCTTTCTTT
CAWNQGRTEAFF
>TRBJ2-1|TRBD2|TRBV15|.
TGTGCCACCAGCAAGAGGGCGGGAGGGGACAATGAGCAGTTCTTC
CATSKRAGGDNEQFF
>TRBJ2-5|.|TRBV5-1|.
TGCGCCAGCAGCTTGGATCACCCCCGGCAGACCCAGTACTTC
CASSLDHPRQTQYF
>TRBJ1-2|.|TRBV11-2|once
TGTGCCAGCAGCTTAAGTTCACAGGGTAACTATGGCTACACCTTC
CASSLSSQGNYGYTF
>TRBJ1-1|.|TRBV6-5|.
TGTGCCAGCAGTTACTCCTTGATGAGAAACACTGAAGCTTTCTTT
CASSYSLMRNTEAFF
>TRBJ2-1|.|TRBV19|.
TGTGCCAGTAGACGGACCCGGGGCTCCTACAATGAGCAGTTCTTC
CASRRTRGSYNEQFF
>TRBJ2-1|.|TRBV5-4|.
TGTGCCAGCAGCTTGGAGGGCAGGGCCAATGAGCAGTTCTTC
CASSLEGRANEQFF
>TRBJ1-6|.|TRBV6-5|.
TGTGCCAGCACTCAGGGGTTATGGGTTAATTCACCCCTCCACTTT
CASTQGLWVNSPLHF
>TRBJ2-5|.|TRBV5-6|.
TGTGCCAGCAGCACCCGGGGGCTAGACGGGACCCAGTACTTC
CASSTRGLDGTQYF
>TRBJ1-2|.|TRBV30|.
TGTGCCTGGAGACAAGGGGGGGGTGGCTACACCTTC
CAWRQGGGGYTF
>TRBJ2-1|TRBD2|TRBV29-1|few
TGCAGCGTTGAAGGACTAGCGGACCAAAGCTCCTACAATGAGCAGTTCTTC
CSVEGLADQSSYNEQFF
>TRBJ1-3|.|TRBV9|few
TGTGCCAGCAGCGTAGTTGACGGAAACACCATATATTTT
CASSVVDGNTIYF
>TRBJ1-5|TRBD1|TRBV6-1|.
TGTGCCAGCCTAAACCCGAGACAGGGGTATCAGCCCCAGCATTTT
CASLNPRQGYQPQHF
>TRBJ2-3|TRBD1|TRBV4-3|.
TGCGCCAGCAGCCAAGAAGGGGGGACAGGGAGAGGGGATACGCAGTATTTT
CASSQEGGTGRGDTQYF
>TRBJ2-7|.|TRBV7-9|.
TGTGCCAGCAGCACAAATACATACGAGCAGTACTTC
CASSTNTYEQYF
>TRBJ2-1|.|TRBV11-3|medium-sized
TGTGCCAGCAGCGCCGCCGATTTAGCGAGCTCCTACAATGAGCAGTTCTTC
CASSAADLASSYNEQFF
>TRBJ2-3|.|TRBV7-2|few
TGTGCCAGCAGCTGGCGGGACACAGATACGCAGTATTTT
CASSWRDTDTQYF
>TRBJ1-1|.|TRBV18|.
TGTGCCAGCTCACCACCTCAGGGACAAGAACCGAACACTGAAGCTTTCTTT
CASSPPQGQEPNTEAFF
>TRBJ2-1|TRBD2|TRBV5-1|.
TGCGCCAGCAGCTTGGCCAGTCTAGCGGGAGTGGATGAGCAGTTCTTC
CASSLASLAGVDEQFF
>TRBJ1-3|.|TRBV19|.
TGTGCCAGTAGGCCTGGGAAAGTTGGAAACACCATATATTTT
CASRPGKVGNTIYF
>TRBJ2-3|TRBD2|TRBV27|once
TGTGCCAGCAGTCCCCTAGCGGGAGGGATTGGGAGGACAGATACGCAGTATTTT
CASSPLAGGIGRTDTQYF
>TRBJ1-2|.|TRBV30|.
TGTGCCTGGAGGTTGACGGGGCATGGCTACACCTTC
CAWRLTGHGYTF
>TRBJ2-7|TRBD2|TRBV28|few
TGTGCCAGCAGTCGGGCGACTAGCGGGAGCTCCTACGAGCAGTACTTC
CASSRATSGSSYEQYF
>TRBJ2-3|.|TRBV9|.
TGTGCCAGCAGCGCCGACGGGGCGGTCGGTTGGGATACGCAGTATTTT
CASSADGAVGWDTQYF
>TRBJ2-6|.|TRBV13|once
TGTGCCAGCAGCTTACACAGGGTCGGGGCTGGGGCCAACGTCCTGACTTTC
CASSLHRVGAGANVLTF
>TRBJ1-2|.|TRBV7-2|few
TGTGCCAGCAGTTCCTTCTATGGCTACACCTTC
CASSSFYGYTF
>TRBJ2-7|.|TRBV28|.
TGTGTCGTAAGAGGGGGAGCTACCTCCTACGAGCAGTACTTC
CVVRGGATSYEQYF
>TRBJ1-1|.|TRBV28|.
TGTGCCAGCAGTTTGCCCGTGAACACTGAAGCTTTCTTT
CASSLPVNTEAFF
>TRBJ2-7|.|TRBV4-1|.
TGCGCCAGCAGCCGGCTCACCCGCGATTACGAGCAGTACTTC
CASSRLTRDYEQYF
>TRBJ2-7|.|TRBV5-6|.
TGTGCCAGCAGCGAGAGCTCCTACGAGCAGTACTTC
CASSESSYEQYF
>TRBJ2-7|.|TRBV4-3|.
TGCGCCAGCAGCCAAGATTACCTAGCGAGCTACGAGCAGTACTTC
CASSQDYLASYEQYF
>TRBJ1-2|.|TRBV4-1|.
TGCGCCAGCAGCCAAGAACGGGGTAACTATGGCTACACCTTC
CASSQERGNYGYTF
>TRBJ2-5|.|TRBV5-1|.
TGCGCCAGCAGACTTGAAGAGACCCAGTACTTC
CASRLEETQYF
>TRBJ2-5|TRBD1|TRBV5-1|.
TGCGCCAGCAGCCCGAGGGACAGAAGCCTTCAAGAGACCCAGTACTTC
CASSPRDRSLQETQYF
>TRBJ2-7|.|TRBV5-4|few
TGTGCCAGCAGCTTGTGGGCGGGAACCTACGAGCAGTACTTC
CASSLWAGTYEQYF
>TRBJ2-7|.|TRBV7-2|.
TGTGCCAGCAGCTTAGCAGGCGTAGACTACGAGCAGTACTTC
CASSLAGVDYEQYF
>TRBJ2-1|TRBD2|TRBV7-2|.
TGTGCCAGCAGCTTAATCGGGGGGGTCGAGCAGTTCTTC
CASSLIGGVEQFF
>TRBJ1-5|.|TRBV7-2|few
TGTGCCAGCAGCCCGGGACACGGGGGGTCTTCCATTAGCAATCAGCCCCAGCATTTT
CASSPGHGGSSISNQPQHF
>TRBJ1-5|TRBD1|TRBV6-6|few
TGTGCCAGCAGCTTCACGGGACAGGGGTTTAATCAGCCCCAGCATTTT
CASSFTGQGFNQPQHF
>TRBJ2-2|.|TRBV19|.
TGTGCCAGTAGTAACAGGGGAGGCGGGGAGCTGTTTTTT
CASSNRGGGELFF
>TRBJ1-6|.|TRBV28|few
TGTGCCAGCAGCCCCCGTTGGCAGGGATATTCACCCCTCCACTTT
CASSPRWQGYSPLHF
>TRBJ1-2|.|TRBV30|once
TGTGCCTGGAGAGGCATAGACTATGGCTACACCTTC
CAWRGIDYGYTF
>TRBJ1-2|TRBD1|TRBV28|once
TGTGCCAGCAGTTTTGGACAGGGTGGAGGCTACACCTTC
CASSFGQGGGYTF
>TRBJ1-5|.|TRBV15|once
TGTGCCACCAGCGTCCAGGGAGGCAATCAGCCCCAGCATTTT
CATSVQGGNQPQHF
>TRBJ2-2|.|TRBV10-3|.
TGTGCCACCAGTCTAGGGGCCGGGGAGCTGTTTTTT
CATSLGAGELFF
>TRBJ1-2|TRBD1|TRBV10-3|.
TGTGCCATCAGTGAACCCACAGGGGGTAATGGCTACACCTTC
CAISEPTGGNGYTF
>TRBJ2-7|.|TRBV7-3|.
TGTGCCAGCAGCTTGGGAGCCTCCTACGAGCAGTACTTC
CASSLGASYEQYF
>TRBJ1-2|.|TRBV18|few
TGTGCCAGCTCACCTGGGGCAACTTATGGCTACACCTTC
CASSPGATYGYTF
>TRBJ2-1|TRBD2|TRBV7-9|.
TGTGCCAGCAGCTCTCGGACTAGCAGATCCTTTAATGAGCAGTTCTTC
CASSSRTSRSFNEQFF
>TRBJ2-5|.|TRBV7-8|.
TGTGCCAGCAGCTTAGGTGTCTTCACGGGAGAAAGAGAGACCCAGTACTTC
CASSLGVFTGERETQYF
>TRBJ2-5|.|TRBV5-4|few
TGTGCCAGCAGCTTACGAAGCGGAAAAGAGACCCAGTACTTC
CASSLRSGKETQYF
>TRBJ2-1|TRBD2|TRBV14|.
TGTGCCAGCAGCCAAGGCGTCCCGGGACTAGCGGGAGGGCCAAGGTCCTACAATGAGCAGTTCTTC
CASSQGVPGLAGGPRSYNEQFF